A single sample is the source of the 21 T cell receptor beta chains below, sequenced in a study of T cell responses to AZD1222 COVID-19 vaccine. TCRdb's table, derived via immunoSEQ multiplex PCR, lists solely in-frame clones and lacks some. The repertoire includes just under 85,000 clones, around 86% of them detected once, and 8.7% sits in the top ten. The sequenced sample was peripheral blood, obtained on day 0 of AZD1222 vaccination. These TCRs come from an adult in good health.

The CDR3 bases are TGTGCCATCCTGACTAGCGGCTACAATGAGCAGTTCTTC. Its translation: CAILTSGYNEQFF. The V call is TRBV12-3 or TRBV12-4, the J call TRBJ2-1; 9 bases map to TRBD2. The CDR3 runs to 13 residues. Trimming removed 10 bases from V and 3 bases from J; junction bases left unmatched: 4.

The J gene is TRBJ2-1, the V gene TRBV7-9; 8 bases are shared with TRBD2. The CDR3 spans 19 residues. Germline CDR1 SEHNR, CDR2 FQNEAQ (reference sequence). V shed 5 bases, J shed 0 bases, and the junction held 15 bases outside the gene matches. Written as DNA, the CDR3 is TGTGCCAGCAGCACTAAACCACTAGCGGTGATAAGCTCCTACAATGAGCAGTTCTTC. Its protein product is CASSTKPLAVISSYNEQFF.

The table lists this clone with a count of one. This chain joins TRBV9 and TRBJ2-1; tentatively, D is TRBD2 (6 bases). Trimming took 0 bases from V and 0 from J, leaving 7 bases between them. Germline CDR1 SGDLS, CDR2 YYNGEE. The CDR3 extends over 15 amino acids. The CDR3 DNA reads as TGTGCCAGCAGCGTAGCGGGAGTCTCCTACAATGAGCAGTTCTTC. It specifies CASSVAGVSYNEQFF.

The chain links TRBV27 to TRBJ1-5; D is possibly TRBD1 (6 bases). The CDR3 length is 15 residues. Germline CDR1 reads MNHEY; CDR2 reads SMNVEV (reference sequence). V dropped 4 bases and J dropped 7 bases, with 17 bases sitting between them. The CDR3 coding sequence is TGTGCCAGCAGTTCTATCTCAGGGGATGGACAGCCCCAGCATTTT. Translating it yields CASSSISGDGQPQHF.

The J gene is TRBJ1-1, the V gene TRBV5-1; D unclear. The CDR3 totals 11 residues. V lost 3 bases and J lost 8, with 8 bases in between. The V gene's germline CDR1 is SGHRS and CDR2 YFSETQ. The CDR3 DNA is TGCGCCAGCAGCTATCCGGGGGAAGCTTTCTTT. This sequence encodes CASSYPGEAFF.

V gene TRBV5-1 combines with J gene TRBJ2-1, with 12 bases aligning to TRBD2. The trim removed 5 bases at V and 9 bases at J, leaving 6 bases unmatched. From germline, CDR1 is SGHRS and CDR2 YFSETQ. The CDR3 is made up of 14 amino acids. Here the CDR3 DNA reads TGCGCCAGCAGTTCTAGCGGGAGGGCCACTGAGCAGTTCTTC. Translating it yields CASSSSGRATEQFF.

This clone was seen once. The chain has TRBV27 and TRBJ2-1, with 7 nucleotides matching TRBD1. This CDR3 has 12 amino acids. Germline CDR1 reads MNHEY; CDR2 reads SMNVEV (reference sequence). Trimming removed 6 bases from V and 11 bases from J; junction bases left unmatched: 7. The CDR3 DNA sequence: TGTGCCAGCAGGGACGACAGGGATAAGCAGTTCTTC. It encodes CASRDDRDKQFF.

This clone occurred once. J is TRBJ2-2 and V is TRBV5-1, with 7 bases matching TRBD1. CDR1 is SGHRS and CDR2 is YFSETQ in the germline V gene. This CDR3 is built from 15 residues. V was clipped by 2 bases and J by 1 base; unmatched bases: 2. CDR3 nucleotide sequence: TGCGCCAGCAGCTTCCGGGACAGGAACACCGGGGAGCTGTTTTTT. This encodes CASSFRDRNTGELFF.

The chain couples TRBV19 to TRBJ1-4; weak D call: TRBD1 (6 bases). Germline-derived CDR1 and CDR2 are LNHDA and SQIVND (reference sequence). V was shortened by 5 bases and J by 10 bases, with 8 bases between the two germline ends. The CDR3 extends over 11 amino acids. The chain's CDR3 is CASSATGKLFF. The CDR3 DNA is TGTGCCAGTAGTGCGACAGGAAAACTGTTTTTT.

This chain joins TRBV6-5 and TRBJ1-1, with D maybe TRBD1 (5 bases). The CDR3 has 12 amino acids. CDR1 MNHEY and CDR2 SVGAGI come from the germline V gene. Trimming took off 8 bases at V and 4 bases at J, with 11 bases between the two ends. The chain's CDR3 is CASQRQLTEAFF. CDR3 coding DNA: TGTGCCAGCCAACGACAGCTCACTGAAGCTTTCTTT.

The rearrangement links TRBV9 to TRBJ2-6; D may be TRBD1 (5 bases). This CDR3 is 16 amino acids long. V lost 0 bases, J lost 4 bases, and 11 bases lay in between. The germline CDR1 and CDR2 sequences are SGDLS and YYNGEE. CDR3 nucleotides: TGTGCCAGCAGCGTAGGTTCAGGGTCCGGGGCCAACGTCCTGACTTTC. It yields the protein CASSVGSGSGANVLTF.

The CDR3 nucleotides are TGCGCCAGCAGAGGAACACAGGTGGGGATTGGGGCCAACGTCCTGACTTTC. This sequence encodes CASRGTQVGIGANVLTF. V usage is TRBV5-1 and J usage is TRBJ2-6, with D possibly being TRBD1 (5 bases). The germline V and J ends were trimmed by 5 bases and 3 bases, with 18 bases remaining between them. CDR1 SGHRS and CDR2 YFSETQ come from the germline V gene. The CDR3 has 17 residues.

The CDR3 is CASSLAAGPLGTGELFF. The CDR3 DNA sequence: TGTGCCAGCAGCTTAGCAGCGGGACCGTTGGGCACCGGGGAGCTGTTTTTT. The rearrangement joins TRBV7-9 to TRBJ2-2, with TRBD2 matching over 7 bases. Germline-derived CDR1 and CDR2 are SEHNR and FQNEAQ (reference sequence). This CDR3 contains 17 residues. The V segment lost 0 bases and the J segment 4 bases; nucleotides outside the gene matches: 8.

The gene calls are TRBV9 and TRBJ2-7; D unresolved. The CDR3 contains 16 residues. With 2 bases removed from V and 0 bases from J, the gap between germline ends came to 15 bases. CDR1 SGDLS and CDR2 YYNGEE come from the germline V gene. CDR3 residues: CASSVDTSSFSYEQYF. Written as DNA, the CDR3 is TGTGCCAGCAGCGTCGACACCTCTTCCTTCTCCTACGAGCAGTACTTC.

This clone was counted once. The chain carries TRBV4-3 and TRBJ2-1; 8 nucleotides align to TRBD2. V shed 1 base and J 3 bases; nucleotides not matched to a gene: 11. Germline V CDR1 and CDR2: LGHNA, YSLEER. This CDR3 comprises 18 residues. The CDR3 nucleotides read TGCGCCAGCAGCCAAGGTCTAGCGGGTCTAATGGGCTACAATGAGCAGTTCTTC. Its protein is CASSQGLAGLMGYNEQFF.

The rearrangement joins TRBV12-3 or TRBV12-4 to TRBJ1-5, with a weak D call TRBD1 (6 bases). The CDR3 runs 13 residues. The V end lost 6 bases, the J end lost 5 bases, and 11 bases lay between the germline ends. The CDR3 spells CASSSRGDQPQHF. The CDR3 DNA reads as TGTGCCAGCAGCTCGAGGGGGGATCAGCCCCAGCATTTT.

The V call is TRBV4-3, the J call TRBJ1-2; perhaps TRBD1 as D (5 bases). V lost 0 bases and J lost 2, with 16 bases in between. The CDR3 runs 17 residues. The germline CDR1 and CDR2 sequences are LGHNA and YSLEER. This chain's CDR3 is CASSQEGTGGLNYGYTF. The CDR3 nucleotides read TGCGCCAGCAGCCAAGAAGGGACCGGAGGGCTCAACTATGGCTACACCTTC.

The CDR3 reads CASSEGYFRATNEKLFF. Written as DNA, the CDR3 is TGTGCCAGCAGTGAAGGGTACTTCAGGGCTACTAATGAAAAACTGTTTTTT. The chain couples TRBV6-1 to TRBJ1-4; possibly TRBD1 for D (5 bases). There are 17 residues in the CDR3. The germline gives CDR1 MNHNS, CDR2 SASEGT. Trimming left V 1 base short and J 2 bases short, with 14 bases between.

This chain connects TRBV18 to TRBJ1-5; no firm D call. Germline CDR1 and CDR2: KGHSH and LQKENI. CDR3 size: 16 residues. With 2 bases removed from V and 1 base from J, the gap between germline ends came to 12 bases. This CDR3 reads CASSPGPGVSNQPQHF. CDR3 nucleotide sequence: TGTGCCAGCTCACCAGGCCCCGGGGTGAGCAATCAGCCCCAGCATTTT.

CDR3 in DNA: TGCGCCAGCAGCCAAGAAGGAGGGGGGGAATTGTCCTATGGCTACACCTTC. This encodes CASSQEGGGELSYGYTF. This chain connects TRBV4-1 to TRBJ1-2, with TRBD1 as a possible D gene (6 bases). V was clipped by 0 bases and J by 4 bases, with 18 bases between them. The CDR3 covers 17 residues. Germline V gives CDR1 MGHRA, CDR2 YSYEKL.

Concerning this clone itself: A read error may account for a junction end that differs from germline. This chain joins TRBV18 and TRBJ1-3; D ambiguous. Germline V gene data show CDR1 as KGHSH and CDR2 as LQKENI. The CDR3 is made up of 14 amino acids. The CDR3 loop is CASPPLDAQNTIYF. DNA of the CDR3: TGTGCCAGCCCACCGCTGGACGCTCAAAACACCATATATTTT. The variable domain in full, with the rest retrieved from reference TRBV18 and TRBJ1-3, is NAGVMQNPRHLVRRRGQEARLRCSPMKGHSHVYWYRQLPEEGLKFMVYLQKENIIDESGMPKERFSAEFPKEGPSILRIQQVVRGDSAAYFCASPPLDAQNTIYFGEGSWLTVV.